Listed below are T cell receptor beta chains from one sample, sequenced in a study of CD8 T cells in ankylosing spondylitis. TCRdb called the 5' RACE reads again in MiXCR, with one record for every CDR3 protein. The sample holds about 750,000 distinct CDR3 sequences, 15% to 20% seen once. Sequences were obtained from blood, either unsorted or a sorted T cell fraction (not recorded which). The receptor set was obtained from a male donor with ankylosing spondylitis. The CDR3 runs from the conserved cysteine through the conserved F or W. The D gene is left open where the match is weak. A clone size is listed for some rows: how often the clone was seen (once, few, many), or a class if it is expanded.

TRBJ2-3	TRBD2	TRBV25-1	14	.	TGTGCCAGCAGTAGCCGGGGGGGCGGGGATACGCAGTATTTT	CASSSRGGGDTQYF
TRBJ1-5	.	TRBV20-1	15	many	TGCAGTGCTAGATTTATAGGTTCGAGGAATCAGCCCCAGCATTTT	CSARFIGSRNQPQHF
TRBJ2-7	TRBD1	TRBV12-3/TRBV12-4	15	few	TGTGCCAGCAGGGCGGGACAGGGAACATTTTACGAGCAGTACTTC	CASRAGQGTFYEQYF
TRBJ2-7	TRBD2	TRBV9	15	.	TGTGCCAGCAGCGTAGAGGGTAGCGGGAGCCACGAGCAGTACTTC	CASSVEGSGSHEQYF
TRBJ2-2	TRBD2	TRBV9	18	few	TGTGCCAGCAGCTCGACACCCCCGGGACTAGGGAGGTCCGGGGAGCTGTTTTTT	CASSSTPPGLGRSGELFF
TRBJ1-3	.	TRBV4-1	17	few	TGCGCCAGCAGCCAAGAAGGGAAGGGAAGGTCTGGAAACACCATATATTTT	CASSQEGKGRSGNTIYF
TRBJ2-1	TRBD2	TRBV28	16	.	TGTGCCAGCAGTTTTACAACTAGCGGAGTTTACAATGAGCAGTTCTTC	CASSFTTSGVYNEQFF
TRBJ1-5	.	TRBV20-1	13	few	TGCAGTGCCATCCCTCCAGACGGTCAGCCCCAGCATTTT	CSAIPPDGQPQHF
TRBJ2-1	.	TRBV15	16	.	TGTGCCACCAGCAGAGAGGGCAGGGCTGACCGCAATGAGCAGTTCTTC	CATSREGRADRNEQFF
TRBJ2-7	TRBD1	TRBV5-1	17	many	TGCGCCAGCAGCTTGGGGCGCCTACAGGGGCCCATGGACGAGCAGTACTTC	CASSLGRLQGPMDEQYF
TRBJ1-2	TRBD1	TRBV7-9	13	.	TGTGCCAGCAGCGCGTGGGACAGGGTAGGCTACACCTTC	CASSAWDRVGYTF
TRBJ1-5	.	TRBV4-2	15	.	TGTGCCAGCAGCCAAGATGTGTCCTACGATCAGCCCCAGCATTTT	CASSQDVSYDQPQHF
TRBJ2-6	TRBD1	TRBV12-3/TRBV12-4	18	many	TGTGCCAGCAGGCCGGGACAGCCTTCCCACTCTGGGGCCAACGTCCTGACTTTC	CASRPGQPSHSGANVLTF
TRBJ1-5	.	TRBV28	13	few	TGTGCCAGTGGCAGCAGGGGTCATCAGCCCCAGCATTTT	CASGSRGHQPQHF
TRBJ2-1	.	TRBV5-1	14	few	TGCGCCAGCAGCTCCGCAGGGGGGTTGAATGAGCAGTTCTTC	CASSSAGGLNEQFF
TRBJ1-2	.	TRBV12-3/TRBV12-4	13	few	TGTGCCAGCAGTTACAGGGAATACTATGGCTACACCTTC	CASSYREYYGYTF
TRBJ1-1	.	TRBV4-1	15	many	TGCGCCAGCAGCCAAAGAGGGCAGGGGAACACTGAAGCTTTCTTT	CASSQRGQGNTEAFF
TRBJ2-7	.	TRBV11-3	13	.	TGTGCCAGCAGCGGCGACACCACCTACGAGCAGTACTTC	CASSGDTTYEQYF
TRBJ1-2	TRBD1	TRBV27	14	.	TGTGCCAGCAGAGCGACAGGGCAAAACTATGGCTACACCTTC	CASRATGQNYGYTF
TRBJ2-2	.	TRBV3-1	16	few	TGTGCCAGCAGCCAAGGGAGGTGGGGCGTATCCGGGGAGCTGTTTTTT	CASSQGRWGVSGELFF
TRBJ1-1	.	TRBV6-1	15	few	TGTGCCAGCAGTGGGCACACTTCGGGGAACACTGAAGCTTTCTTT	CASSGHTSGNTEAFF
TRBJ2-3	TRBD2	TRBV3-1	15	many	TGTGCCAGCAGCCAGACTAGCGGCACCACAGATACGCAGTATTTT	CASSQTSGTTDTQYF
TRBJ1-1	.	TRBV7-2	14	few	TGTGCCAGCAGCCCTGGGTCGGGGAACACTGAAGCTTTCTTT	CASSPGSGNTEAFF
TRBJ2-3	.	TRBV7-2	15	.	TGTGCCAGCAGCTTAGCTGGGCGGAACACAGATACGCAGTATTTT	CASSLAGRNTDTQYF
TRBJ2-5	TRBD1	TRBV3-1	16	.	TGTGCCAGCAGCCAAGAGAGGGACAGGACCCAAGAGACCCAGTACTTC	CASSQERDRTQETQYF
TRBJ2-7	.	TRBV5-1	15	.	TGCGCCAGCAGCCGAGGAAACGCGGGGAACTACGAGCAGTACTTC	CASSRGNAGNYEQYF
TRBJ2-1	TRBD1	TRBV5-1	16	.	TGCGCCAGCGGTCCCATCGGCGGGACAGGGAACAATGAGCAGTTCTTC	CASGPIGGTGNNEQFF
TRBJ2-5	.	TRBV4-1	14	many	TGCGCCAGCAGCCAAGAAACAGGCCAAGAGACCCAGTACTTC	CASSQETGQETQYF
TRBJ2-7	TRBD1	TRBV4-1	16	.	TGCGCCAGCAGCCCGGTCCCCAGGGGGAACCTCTACGAGCAGTACTTC	CASSPVPRGNLYEQYF
TRBJ1-4	TRBD1	TRBV6-1	15	.	TGTGCCAGCACCCCCCGACAGGGCGATAGTGAAAAACTGTTTTTT	CASTPRQGDSEKLFF
TRBJ1-1	.	TRBV20-1	11	few	TGCAGTGCTACCGGTGGCACTGAAGCTTTCTTT	CSATGGTEAFF
TRBJ2-7	.	TRBV2	12	once	TGTGCCAGCAGCGGGTTGGGCTACGAGCAGTACTTC	CASSGLGYEQYF
TRBJ2-2	.	TRBV7-8	16	.	TGTGCCAGCAGCGCCACTAAGGGGTCGTTAAGCGGGGAGCTGTTTTTT	CASSATKGSLSGELFF
TRBJ2-3	.	TRBV7-2	15	.	TGTGCCAGCAGCTCCGAATTGCTGGGCCCAGATACGCAGTATTTT	CASSSELLGPDTQYF